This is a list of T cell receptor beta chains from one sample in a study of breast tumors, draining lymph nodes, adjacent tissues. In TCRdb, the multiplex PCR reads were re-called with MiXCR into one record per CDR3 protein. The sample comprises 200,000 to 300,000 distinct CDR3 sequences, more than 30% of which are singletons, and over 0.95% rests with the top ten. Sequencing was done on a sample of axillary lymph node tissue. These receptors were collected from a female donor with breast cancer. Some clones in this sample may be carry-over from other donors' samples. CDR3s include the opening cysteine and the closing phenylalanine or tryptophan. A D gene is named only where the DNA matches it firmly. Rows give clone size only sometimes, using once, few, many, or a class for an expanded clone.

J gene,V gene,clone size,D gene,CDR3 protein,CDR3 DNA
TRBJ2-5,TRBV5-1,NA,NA,CASSPSTQKETQYF,TGCGCCAGCAGCCCATCGACACAGAAAGAGACCCAGTACTTC
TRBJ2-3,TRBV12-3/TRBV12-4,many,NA,CASSLKFGTQYF,TGTGCCAGCAGTTTGAAGTTCGGTACGCAGTATTTT
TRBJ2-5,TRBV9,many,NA,CASSADGGGMETQYF,TGTGCCAGCAGCGCCGATGGAGGGGGCATGGAGACCCAGTACTTC
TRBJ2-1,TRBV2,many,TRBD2,CASSESLLAGEIYEQFF,TGTGCCAGCAGTGAGAGTCTGTTAGCGGGAGAAATTTATGAGCAGTTCTTC
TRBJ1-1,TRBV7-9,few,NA,CASSHGAIEAFF,TGTGCCAGCAGTCATGGGGCCATTGAAGCTTTCTTT
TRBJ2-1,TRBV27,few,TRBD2,CASSLRGETVEQFF,TGTGCCAGCAGTTTACGGGGGGAGACGGTTGAGCAGTTCTTC
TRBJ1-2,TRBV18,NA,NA,CASSPGNYGNTF,TGTGCCAGCTCACCAGGGAACTATGGCAACACCTTC
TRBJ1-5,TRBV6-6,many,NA,CASSYLDQPQHF,TGTGCCAGCAGTTATTTAGATCAGCCCCAGCATTTT
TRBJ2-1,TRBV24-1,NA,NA,CATSSLRTITNGQLF,TGTGCCACCAGCTCACTCCGGACTATCACGAATGGGCAGCTCTTC
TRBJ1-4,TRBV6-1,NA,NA,CASSPPSSYNELGGFNEKLFF,TGTGCCAGCAGTCCCCCCAGCTCCTACAATGAGCTGGGGGGATTTAATGAAAAACTGTTTTTT
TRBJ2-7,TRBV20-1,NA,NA,CSARVLAGEQYF,TGCAGTGCTAGGGTACTAGCTGGCGAGCAGTACTTC
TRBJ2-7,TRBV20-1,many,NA,CSAIKPQTGTHEQYF,TGCAGTGCTATTAAACCCCAAACAGGGACCCACGAGCAGTACTTC
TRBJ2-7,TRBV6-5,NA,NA,CASSRGRAGERYF,TGTGCCAGCAGTCGCGGCAGGGCGGGCGAGCGGTACTTC
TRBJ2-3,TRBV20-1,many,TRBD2,CSGGLAGNTDTQYF,TGCAGTGGTGGACTAGCGGGAAACACAGATACGCAGTATTTT
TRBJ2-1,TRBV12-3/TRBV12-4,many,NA,CASSFGGNEQFF,TGTGCCAGCAGTTTCGGGGGTAATGAGCAGTTCTTC
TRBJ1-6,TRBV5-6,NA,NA,CASSTDRGRVDSPLHF,TGTGCCAGCAGCACTGACCGGGGACGAGTTGATTCACCCCTCCACTTT